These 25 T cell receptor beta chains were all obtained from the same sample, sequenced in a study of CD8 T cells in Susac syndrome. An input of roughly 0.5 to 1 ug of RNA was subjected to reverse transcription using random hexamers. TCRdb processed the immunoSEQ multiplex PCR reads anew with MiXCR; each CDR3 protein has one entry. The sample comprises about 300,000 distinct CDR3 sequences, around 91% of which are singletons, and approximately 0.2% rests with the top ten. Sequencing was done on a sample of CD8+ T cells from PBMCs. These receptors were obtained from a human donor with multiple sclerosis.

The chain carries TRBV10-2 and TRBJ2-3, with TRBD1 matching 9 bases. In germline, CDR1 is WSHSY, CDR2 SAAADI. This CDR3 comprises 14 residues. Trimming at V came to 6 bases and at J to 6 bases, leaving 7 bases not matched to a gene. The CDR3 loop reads CASRDRGPQDTQYF. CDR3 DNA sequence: TGCGCCAGCAGGGACAGGGGTCCGCAGGATACGCAGTATTTT.

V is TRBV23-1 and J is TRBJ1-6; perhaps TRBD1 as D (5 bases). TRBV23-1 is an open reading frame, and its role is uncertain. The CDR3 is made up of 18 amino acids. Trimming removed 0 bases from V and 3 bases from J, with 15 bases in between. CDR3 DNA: TGCGCCAGCAGTCAATCGATCAGGGAAGAGGACTATAATTCACCCCTCCACTTT. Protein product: CASSQSIREEDYNSPLHF.

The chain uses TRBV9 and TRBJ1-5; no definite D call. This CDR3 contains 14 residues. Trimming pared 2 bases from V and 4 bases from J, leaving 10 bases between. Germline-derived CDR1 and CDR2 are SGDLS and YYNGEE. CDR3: CASSVGSLNQPQHF. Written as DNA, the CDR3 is TGTGCCAGCAGCGTCGGGTCCTTGAATCAGCCCCAGCATTTT.

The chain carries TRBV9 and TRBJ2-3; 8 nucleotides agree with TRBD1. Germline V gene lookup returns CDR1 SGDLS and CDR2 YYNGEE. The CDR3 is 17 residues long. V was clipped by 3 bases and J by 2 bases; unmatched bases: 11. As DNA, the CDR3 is TGTGCCAGCAGCGACACCCTAAGGACAGGGCCCACAGATACGCAGTATTTT. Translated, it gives CASSDTLRTGPTDTQYF.

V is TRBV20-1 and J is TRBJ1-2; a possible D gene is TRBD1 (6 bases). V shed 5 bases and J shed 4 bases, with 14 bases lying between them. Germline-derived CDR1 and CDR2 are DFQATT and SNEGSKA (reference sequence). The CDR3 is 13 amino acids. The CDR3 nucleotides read TGCAGTGCTTGGACAGCGTCCTCCTATGGCTACACCTTC. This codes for CSAWTASSYGYTF.

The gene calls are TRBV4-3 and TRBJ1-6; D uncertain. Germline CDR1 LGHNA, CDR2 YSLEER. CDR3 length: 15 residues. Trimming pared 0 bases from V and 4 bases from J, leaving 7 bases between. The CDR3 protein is CASSQDRNYNSPLHF. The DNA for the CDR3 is TGCGCCAGCAGCCAAGACAGAAATTATAATTCACCCCTCCACTTT.

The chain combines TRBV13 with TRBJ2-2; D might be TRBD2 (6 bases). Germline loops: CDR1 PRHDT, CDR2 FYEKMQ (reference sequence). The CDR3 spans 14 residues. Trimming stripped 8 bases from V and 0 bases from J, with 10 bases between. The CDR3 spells CASRAGANTGELFF. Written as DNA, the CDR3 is TGTGCCAGCCGAGCGGGCGCGAACACCGGGGAGCTGTTTTTT.

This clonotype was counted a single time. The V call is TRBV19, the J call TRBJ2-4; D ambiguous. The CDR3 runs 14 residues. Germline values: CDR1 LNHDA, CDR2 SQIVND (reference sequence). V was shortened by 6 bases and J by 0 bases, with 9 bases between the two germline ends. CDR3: CASRTSLAKNIQYF. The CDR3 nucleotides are TGTGCCAGTAGGACATCATTAGCCAAAAACATTCAGTACTTC.

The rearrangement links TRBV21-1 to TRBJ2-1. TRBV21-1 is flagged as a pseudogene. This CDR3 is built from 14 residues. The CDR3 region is CASSKGDTLHEQFF. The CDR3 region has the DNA TGTGCCAGCAGCAAAGGAGACACTCTCCATGAGCAGTTCTTC.

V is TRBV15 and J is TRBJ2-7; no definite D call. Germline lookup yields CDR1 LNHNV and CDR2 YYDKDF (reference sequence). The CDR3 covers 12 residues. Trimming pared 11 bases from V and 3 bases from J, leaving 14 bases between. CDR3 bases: TGTGCCCCGCGGACGGGCCGCTACGAGCAGTACTTC. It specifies CAPRTGRYEQYF.

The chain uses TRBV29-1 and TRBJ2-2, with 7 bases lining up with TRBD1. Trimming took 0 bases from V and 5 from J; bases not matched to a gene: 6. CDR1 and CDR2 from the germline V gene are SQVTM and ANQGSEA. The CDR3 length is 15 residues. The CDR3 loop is CSVEEDRLRTGELFF. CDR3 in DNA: TGCAGCGTTGAAGAGGACAGGCTGAGAACCGGGGAGCTGTTTTTT.

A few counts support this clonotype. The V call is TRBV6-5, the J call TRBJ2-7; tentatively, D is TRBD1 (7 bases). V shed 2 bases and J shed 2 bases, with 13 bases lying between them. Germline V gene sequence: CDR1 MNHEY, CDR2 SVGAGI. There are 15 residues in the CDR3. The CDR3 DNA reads TGTGCCAGCAGTTACGGGTCAGGGGGGACCTACGAGCAGTACTTC. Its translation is CASSYGSGGTYEQYF.

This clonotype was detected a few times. The chain's CDR3 is CASSQDSGSSSYEQYF. The CDR3 coding sequence is TGCGCCAGCAGCCAAGATTCCGGCAGTTCTAGCTACGAGCAGTACTTC. The chain is built from TRBV4-3 and TRBJ2-7; D ambiguous. Between the trimmed V and J ends, which lost 0 bases and 3 bases, there was a span of 15 bases. The CDR3 extends over 16 amino acids. In germline, CDR1 is LGHNA, CDR2 YSLEER.

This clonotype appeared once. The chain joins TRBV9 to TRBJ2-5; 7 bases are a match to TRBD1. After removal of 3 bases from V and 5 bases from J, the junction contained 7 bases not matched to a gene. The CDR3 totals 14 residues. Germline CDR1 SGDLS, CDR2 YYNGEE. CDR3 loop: CASSEQGLGETQYF. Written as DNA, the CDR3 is TGTGCCAGCAGCGAACAGGGGCTTGGGGAGACCCAGTACTTC.

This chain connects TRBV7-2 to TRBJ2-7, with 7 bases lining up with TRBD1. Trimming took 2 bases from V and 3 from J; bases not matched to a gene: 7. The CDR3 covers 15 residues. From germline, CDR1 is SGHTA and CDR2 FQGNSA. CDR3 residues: CASSLIEGGNYEQYF. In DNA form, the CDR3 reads TGTGCCAGCAGCTTAATTGAAGGGGGCAACTACGAGCAGTACTTC. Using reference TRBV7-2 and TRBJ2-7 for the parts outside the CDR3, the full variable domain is GAGVSQSPSNKVTEKGKDVELRCDPISGHTALYWYRQSLGQGLEFLIYFQGNSAPDKSGLPSDRFSAERTGGSVSTLTIQRTQQEDSAVYLCASSLIEGGNYEQYFGPGTRLTVT.

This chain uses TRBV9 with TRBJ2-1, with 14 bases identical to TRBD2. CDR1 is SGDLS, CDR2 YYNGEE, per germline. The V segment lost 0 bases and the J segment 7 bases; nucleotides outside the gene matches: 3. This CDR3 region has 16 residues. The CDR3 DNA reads TGTGCCAGCAGCGTAGTGGGACTAGCGGGGGTTAATGAGCAGTTCTTC. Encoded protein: CASSVVGLAGVNEQFF.

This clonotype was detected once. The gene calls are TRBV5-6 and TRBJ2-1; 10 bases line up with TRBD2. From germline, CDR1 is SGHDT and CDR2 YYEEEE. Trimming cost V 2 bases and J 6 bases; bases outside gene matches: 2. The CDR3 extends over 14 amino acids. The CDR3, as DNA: TGTGCCAGCAGCTTCACTAGCGGGGCCAATGAGCAGTTCTTC. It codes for CASSFTSGANEQFF.

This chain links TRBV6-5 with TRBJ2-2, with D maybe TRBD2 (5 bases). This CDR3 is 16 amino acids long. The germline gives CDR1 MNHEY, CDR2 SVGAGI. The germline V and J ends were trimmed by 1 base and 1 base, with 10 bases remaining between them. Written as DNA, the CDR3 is TGTGCCAGCAGTTACTTCGGACTGAGGAACACCGGGGAGCTGTTTTTT. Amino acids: CASSYFGLRNTGELFF.

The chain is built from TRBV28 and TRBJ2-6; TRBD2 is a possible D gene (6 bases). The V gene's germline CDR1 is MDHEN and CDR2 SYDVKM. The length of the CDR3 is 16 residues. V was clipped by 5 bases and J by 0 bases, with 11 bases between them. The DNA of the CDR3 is TGTGCCAGCAGTCGGTGGGAGGACTCTGGGGCCAACGTCCTGACTTTC. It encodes CASSRWEDSGANVLTF.

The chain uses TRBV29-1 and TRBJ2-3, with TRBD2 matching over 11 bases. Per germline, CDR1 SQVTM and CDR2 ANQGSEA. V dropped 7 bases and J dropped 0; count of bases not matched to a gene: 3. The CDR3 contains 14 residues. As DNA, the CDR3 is TGCAGCGCTTTAGCGGGAGGGAGCACAGATACGCAGTATTTT. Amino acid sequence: CSALAGGSTDTQYF.

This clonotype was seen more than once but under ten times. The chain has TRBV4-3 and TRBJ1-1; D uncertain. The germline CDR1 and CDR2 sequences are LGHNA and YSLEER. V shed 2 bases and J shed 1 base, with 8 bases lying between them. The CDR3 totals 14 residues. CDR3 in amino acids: CASSQFGENTEAFF. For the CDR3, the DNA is TGCGCCAGCAGCCAATTTGGCGAGAACACTGAAGCTTTCTTT.

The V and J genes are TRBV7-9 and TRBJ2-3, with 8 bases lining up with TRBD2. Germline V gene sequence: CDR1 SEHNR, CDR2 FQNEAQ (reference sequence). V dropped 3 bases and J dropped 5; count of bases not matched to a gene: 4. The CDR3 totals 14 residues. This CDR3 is CASSFLLAGDTQYF. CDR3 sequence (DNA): TGTGCCAGCAGCTTCTTGCTAGCGGGAGATACGCAGTATTTT.

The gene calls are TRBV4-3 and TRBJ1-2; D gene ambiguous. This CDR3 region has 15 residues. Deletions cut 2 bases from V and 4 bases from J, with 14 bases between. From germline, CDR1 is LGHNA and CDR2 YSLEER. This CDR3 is CASSQRDGVGYGYTF. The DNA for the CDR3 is TGCGCCAGCAGCCAACGCGACGGGGTGGGCTATGGCTACACCTTC.

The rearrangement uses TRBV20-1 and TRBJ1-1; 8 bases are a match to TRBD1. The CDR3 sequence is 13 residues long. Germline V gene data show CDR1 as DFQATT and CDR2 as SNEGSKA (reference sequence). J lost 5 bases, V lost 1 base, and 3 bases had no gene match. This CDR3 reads CSARVQGETEAFF. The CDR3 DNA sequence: TGCAGTGCTAGAGTACAGGGGGAGACTGAAGCTTTCTTT.

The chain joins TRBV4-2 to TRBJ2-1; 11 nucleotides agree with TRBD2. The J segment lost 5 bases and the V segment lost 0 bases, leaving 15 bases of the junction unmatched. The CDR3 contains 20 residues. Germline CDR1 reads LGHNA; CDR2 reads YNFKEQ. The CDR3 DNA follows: TGTGCCAGCAGCCAAGATCCTCGGAATAGCGGGAGGGATTTTCACAATGAGCAGTTCTTC. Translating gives CASSQDPRNSGRDFHNEQFF.